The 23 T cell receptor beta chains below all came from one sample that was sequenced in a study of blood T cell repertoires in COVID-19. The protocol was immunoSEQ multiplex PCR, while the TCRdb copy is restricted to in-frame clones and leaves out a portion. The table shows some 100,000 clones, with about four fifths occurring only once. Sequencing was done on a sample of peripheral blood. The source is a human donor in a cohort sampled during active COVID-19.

In DNA, the CDR3 is TGTGCCAGCAGTTACTCGTCCTCAGGGAACACTGAAGCTTTCTTT. Encoded protein: CASSYSSSGNTEAFF. This chain joins TRBV6-5 and TRBJ1-1, with no clear D. Trimming took 0 bases from V and 1 from J, leaving 9 bases between them. This CDR3 has 15 amino acids. Germline-derived CDR1 and CDR2 are MNHEY and SVGAGI.

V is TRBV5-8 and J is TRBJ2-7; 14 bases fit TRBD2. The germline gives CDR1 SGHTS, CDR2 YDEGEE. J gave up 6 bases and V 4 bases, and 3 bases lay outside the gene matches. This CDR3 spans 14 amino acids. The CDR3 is CASSGGLAGGEQYF. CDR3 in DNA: TGTGCCAGCAGCGGTGGACTAGCGGGAGGCGAGCAGTACTTC.

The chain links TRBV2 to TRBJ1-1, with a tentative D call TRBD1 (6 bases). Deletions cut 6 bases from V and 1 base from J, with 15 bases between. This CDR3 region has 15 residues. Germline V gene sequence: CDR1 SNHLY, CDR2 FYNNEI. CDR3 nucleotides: TGTGCCAGCAGACTATCGGGACACAGGAACACTGAAGCTTTCTTT. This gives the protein CASRLSGHRNTEAFF. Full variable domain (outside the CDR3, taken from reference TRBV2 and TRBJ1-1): EPEVTQTPSHQVTQMGQEVILRCVPISNHLYFYWYRQILGQKVEFLVSFYNNEISEKSEIFDDQFSVERPDGSNFTLKIRSTKLEDSAMYFCASRLSGHRNTEAFFGQGTRLTVV.

The CDR3 bases are TGTGCCAGCAGTTTTCGGGCAAATACTAGAACAGATACGCAGTATTTT. This encodes CASSFRANTRTDTQYF. The chain employs TRBV27 and TRBJ2-3; the D gene is possibly TRBD2 (5 bases). CDR1 and CDR2 (germline): MNHEY, SMNVEV (reference sequence). This CDR3 is built from 16 residues. V was cut by 3 bases and J by 3 bases, with 16 bases left in between.

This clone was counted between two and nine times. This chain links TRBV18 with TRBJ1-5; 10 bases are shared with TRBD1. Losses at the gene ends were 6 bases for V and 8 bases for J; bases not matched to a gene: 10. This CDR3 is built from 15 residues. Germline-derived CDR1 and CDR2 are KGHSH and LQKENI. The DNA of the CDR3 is TGTGCCAGCTCCGGGACAGGGGATTCGGTGAAGCCCCAGCATTTT. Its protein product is CASSGTGDSVKPQHF.

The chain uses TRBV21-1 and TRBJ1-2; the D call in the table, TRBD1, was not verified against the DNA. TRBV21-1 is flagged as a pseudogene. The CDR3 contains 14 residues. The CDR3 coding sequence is TGTGCCAGCAGCACGGACAGGGCGGGTTCGGGCTACACCTTC. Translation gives CASSTDRAGSGYTF.

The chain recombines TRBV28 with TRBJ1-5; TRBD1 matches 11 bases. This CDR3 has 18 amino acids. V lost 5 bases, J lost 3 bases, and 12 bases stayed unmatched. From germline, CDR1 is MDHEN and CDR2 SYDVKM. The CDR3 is CASSRTGGIGRSNQPQHF. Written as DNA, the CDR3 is TGTGCCAGCAGTCGGACAGGGGGCATTGGAAGGTCCAATCAGCCCCAGCATTTT.

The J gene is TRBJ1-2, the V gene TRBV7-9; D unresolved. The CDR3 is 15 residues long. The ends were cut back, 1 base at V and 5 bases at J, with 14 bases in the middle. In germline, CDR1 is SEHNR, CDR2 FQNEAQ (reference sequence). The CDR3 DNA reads TGTGCCAGCAGCTTAGTCCGGGAGCTAAGTTATGGCTACACCTTC. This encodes CASSLVRELSYGYTF.

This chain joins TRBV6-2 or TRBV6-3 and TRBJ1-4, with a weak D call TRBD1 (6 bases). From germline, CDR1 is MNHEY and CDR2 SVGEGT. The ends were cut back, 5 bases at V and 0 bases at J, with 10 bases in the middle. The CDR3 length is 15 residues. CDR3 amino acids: CASSTRTATNEKLFF. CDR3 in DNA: TGTGCCAGCAGTACCAGGACAGCAACTAATGAAAAACTGTTTTTT.

In DNA, the CDR3 is TGTGCCAGCAGCTTAGATTCAGGGGTCGGTAAAGCTTTCTTT. Its translation is CASSLDSGVGKAFF. The chain combines TRBV11-2 with TRBJ1-1, with D perhaps TRBD1 (6 bases). The CDR3 contains 14 residues. Trimming took off 0 bases at V and 9 bases at J, with 14 bases between the two ends. Looked up from germline, CDR1 is SGHAT and CDR2 is FQNNGV.

CDR3 in amino acids: CAWRRARSGELFF. CDR3 coding DNA: TGTGCCTGGAGGCGGGCGAGGAGCGGGGAGCTGTTTTTT. This chain connects TRBV30 to TRBJ2-2; D perhaps matches TRBD2 (5 bases). V lost 3 bases and J 7 bases, leaving 12 bases between the germline ends. This CDR3 has 13 residues. In germline, CDR1 is GTSNPN, CDR2 SVGIG (reference sequence). Complete variable domain (other parts from reference TRBV30 and TRBJ2-2): SQTIHQWPATLVQPVGSPLSLECTVEGTSNPNLYWYRQAAGRGLQLLFYSVGIGQISSEVPQNLSASRPQDRQFILSSKKLLLSDSGFYLCAWRRARSGELFFGEGSRLTVL.

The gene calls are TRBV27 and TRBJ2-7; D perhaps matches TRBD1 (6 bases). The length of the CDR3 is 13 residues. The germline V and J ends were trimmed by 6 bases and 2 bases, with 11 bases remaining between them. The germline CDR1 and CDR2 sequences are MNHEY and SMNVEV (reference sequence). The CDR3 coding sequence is TGTGCCAGCAGCATACAGGGAACCTACGAGCAGTACTTC. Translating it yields CASSIQGTYEQYF.

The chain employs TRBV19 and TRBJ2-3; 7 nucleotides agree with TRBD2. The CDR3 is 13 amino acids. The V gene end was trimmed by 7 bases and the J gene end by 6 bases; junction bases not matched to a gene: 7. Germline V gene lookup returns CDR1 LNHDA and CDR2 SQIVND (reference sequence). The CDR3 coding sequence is TGTGCCAGTAACAGAGGGGAGGGGGATACGCAGTATTTT. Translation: CASNRGEGDTQYF.

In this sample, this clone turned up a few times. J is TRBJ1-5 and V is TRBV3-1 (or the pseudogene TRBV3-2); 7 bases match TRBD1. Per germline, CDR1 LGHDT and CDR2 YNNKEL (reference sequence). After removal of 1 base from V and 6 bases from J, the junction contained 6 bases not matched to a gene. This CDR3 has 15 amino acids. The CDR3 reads CASSQGQGYRQPQHF. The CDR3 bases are TGTGCCAGCAGCCAAGGACAGGGTTATCGTCAGCCCCAGCATTTT.

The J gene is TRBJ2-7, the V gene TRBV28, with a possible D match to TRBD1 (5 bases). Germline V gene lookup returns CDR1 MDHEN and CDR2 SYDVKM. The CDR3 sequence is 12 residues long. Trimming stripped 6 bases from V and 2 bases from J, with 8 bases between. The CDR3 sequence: CASRTVPYEQYF. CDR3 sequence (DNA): TGTGCCAGCAGGACAGTCCCCTACGAGCAGTACTTC. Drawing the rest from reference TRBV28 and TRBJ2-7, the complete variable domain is DVKVTQSSRYLVKRTGEKVFLECVQDMDHENMFWYRQDPGLGLRLIYFSYDVKMKEKGDIPEGYSVSREKKERFSLILESASTNQTSMYLCASRTVPYEQYFGPGTRLTVT.

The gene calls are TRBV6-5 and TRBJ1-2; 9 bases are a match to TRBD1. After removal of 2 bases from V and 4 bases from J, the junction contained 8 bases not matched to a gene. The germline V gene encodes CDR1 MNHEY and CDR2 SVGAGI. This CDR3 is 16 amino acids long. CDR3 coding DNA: TGTGCCAGCAGTTACGGCCTTCCGGGACAGGGCTATGGCTACACCTTC. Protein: CASSYGLPGQGYGYTF.

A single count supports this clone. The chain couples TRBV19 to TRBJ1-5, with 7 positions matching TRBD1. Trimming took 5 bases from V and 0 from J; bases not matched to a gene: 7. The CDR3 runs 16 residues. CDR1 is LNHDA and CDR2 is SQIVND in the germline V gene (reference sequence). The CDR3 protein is CASSASGGYSNQPQHF. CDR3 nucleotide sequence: TGTGCCAGTAGTGCGTCAGGGGGGTATAGCAATCAGCCCCAGCATTTT.

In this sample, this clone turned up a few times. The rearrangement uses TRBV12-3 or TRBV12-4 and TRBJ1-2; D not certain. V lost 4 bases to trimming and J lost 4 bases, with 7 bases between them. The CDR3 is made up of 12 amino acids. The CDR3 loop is CASSSFVYGYTF. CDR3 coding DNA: TGTGCCAGCAGTTCCTTCGTCTATGGCTACACCTTC.

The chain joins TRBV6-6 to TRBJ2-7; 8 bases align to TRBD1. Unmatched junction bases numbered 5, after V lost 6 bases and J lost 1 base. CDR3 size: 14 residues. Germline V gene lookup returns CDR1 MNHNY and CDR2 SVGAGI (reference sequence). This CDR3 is CASRDGQGSYEQYF. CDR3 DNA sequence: TGTGCCAGCAGAGATGGACAGGGATCCTACGAGCAGTACTTC.

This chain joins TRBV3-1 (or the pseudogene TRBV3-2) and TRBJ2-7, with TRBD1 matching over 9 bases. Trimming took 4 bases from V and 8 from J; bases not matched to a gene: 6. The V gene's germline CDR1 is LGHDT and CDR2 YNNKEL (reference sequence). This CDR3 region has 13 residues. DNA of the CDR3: TGTGCCAGCAGCCCCCCAGGGACAGGGAAGCAGTACTTC. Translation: CASSPPGTGKQYF.

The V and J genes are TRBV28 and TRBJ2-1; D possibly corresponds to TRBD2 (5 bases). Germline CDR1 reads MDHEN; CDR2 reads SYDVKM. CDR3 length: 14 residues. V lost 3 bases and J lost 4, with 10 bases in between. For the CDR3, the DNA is TGTGCCAGCAGTTTTCTAGGAGGATACAATGAGCAGTTCTTC. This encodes CASSFLGGYNEQFF. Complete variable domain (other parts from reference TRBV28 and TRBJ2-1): DVKVTQSSRYLVKRTGEKVFLECVQDMDHENMFWYRQDPGLGLRLIYFSYDVKMKEKGDIPEGYSVSREKKERFSLILESASTNQTSMYLCASSFLGGYNEQFFGPGTRLTVL.

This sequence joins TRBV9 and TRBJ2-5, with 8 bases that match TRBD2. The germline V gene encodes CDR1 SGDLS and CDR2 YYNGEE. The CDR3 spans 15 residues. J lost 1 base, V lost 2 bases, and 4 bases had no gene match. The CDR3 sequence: CASSVSGGIQETQYF. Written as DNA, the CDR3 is TGTGCCAGCAGCGTCTCGGGAGGGATCCAAGAGACCCAGTACTTC.

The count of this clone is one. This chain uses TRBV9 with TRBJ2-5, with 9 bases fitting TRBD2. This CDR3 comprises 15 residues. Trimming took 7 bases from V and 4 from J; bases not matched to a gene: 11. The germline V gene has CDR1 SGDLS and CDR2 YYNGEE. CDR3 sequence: CASGTSYGARETQYF. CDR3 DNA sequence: TGTGCCAGCGGGACTAGCTATGGGGCTCGAGAGACCCAGTACTTC.